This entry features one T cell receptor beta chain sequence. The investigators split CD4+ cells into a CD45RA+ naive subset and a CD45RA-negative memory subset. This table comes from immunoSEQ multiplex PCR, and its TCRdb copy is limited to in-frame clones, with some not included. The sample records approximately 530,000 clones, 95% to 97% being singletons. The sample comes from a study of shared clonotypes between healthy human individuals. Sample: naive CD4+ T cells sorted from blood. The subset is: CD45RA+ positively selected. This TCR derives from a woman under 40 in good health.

The CDR3 reads CASSPQGVPYNEQFF. For the CDR3, the DNA is TGTGCCAGCAGTCCCCAGGGGGTCCCCTACAATGAGCAGTTCTTC. V and J are TRBV28 and TRBJ2-1; 7 bases align to TRBD1. The CDR3 spans 15 residues. The trim removed 5 bases at V and 2 bases at J, leaving 6 bases unmatched. Germline V gene lookup returns CDR1 MDHEN and CDR2 SYDVKM.